This T cell receptor (beta chain) emerged from a study of T-cell reconstitution after alpha-beta-depleted transplantation in children (dated by TCRdb to 2016 to 2017). With respect to the entire study: Using TCR repertoire profiling, the study followed T-cell immune reconstitution in a quantitative way in children after TCRalphabeta/CD19-depleted allogeneic hematopoietic cell transplantation.

Sequences SGHRS (CDR1) and YFSETQ (CDR2) are obtained from the germline V gene. From the cysteine through the phenylalanine, the CDR3 covers 16 amino acids. CDR3 DNA only is kept here, 48 bases in frame from base 1. Trimming takes 3 bases off V and 5 bases off J; junction bases not matched to a gene: 4. The receptor library was made with PCR. TCRdb names Illumina HiSeq 2500 as the instrument used. TCR libraries were prepared with molecular barcoding, using unique molecular identifiers to normalize TCRbeta repertoire quantification. TCRdb took the public reads, trimmed them with fastp at Q25, ran MiXCR for clone calling and kept in-frame beta chains. Rows with one shared CDR3 protein collapse into an entry with the most common genes and DNA. In this sample the table shows a few hundred thousand distinct CDR3 sequences, around 20% of which occur a single time. The ten largest clones add up to roughly 3.3% of the sample.

Of note for this clonotype: Its antigen is currently not known. No base qualities exist here, and no much larger clone lies one base off it.

This chain joins TRBV5-1 to TRBJ2-1, with TRBD2 identical over 14 junction bases. The clonotype originates from a human donor who donated a stem cell graft to a child with acute lymphoblastic leukemia. Sequencing used PBMCs from the stem cell graft donor, obtained from the stem cell graft. The CDR3 has the sequence CASSSRTSGRNNEQFF. In nucleotide form, the sequence is TGCGCCAGCAGCTCCCGGACTAGCGGGAGGAACAATGAGCAGTTCTTC.